This T cell receptor beta chain is from a study of human T cells and chemical hapten exposure. This clonotype has at least ten counts. TCRdb re-analysed the RACE reads in MiXCR, keeping a single row per CDR3 protein. This table holds nearly 350,000 distinct CDR3 sequences, under 8% found once. Time point meaning: patch test 1, 2 weeks after DPC sensitization. Treatment reported: therapeutic diphenylcyclopropenone sensitization with weekly scalp DPC. The ends were cut back, 0 bases at V and 7 bases at J, with 15 bases in the middle. The CDR3 extends over 15 amino acids. CDR1 and CDR2 (germline): LGHDT, YNNKEL (reference sequence).

The starting material was whole blood, obtained in connection with sensitization to the hapten diphenylcyclopropenone (DPC). The chain is built from TRBV3-1 and TRBJ2-5, with D uncertain. This clonotype was sampled from a woman under 30 with alopecia areata. Some clones in this sample may be carry-over from other donors' samples. This CDR3 reads CASSQDTTRVGTQYF. CDR3 in DNA: TGTGCCAGCAGCCAAGATACGACGCGTGTCGGGACCCAGTACTTC.